Shown below are 26 T cell receptor beta chains from a single sample sequenced in a study of siplizumab effects on memory and regulatory T cells. TCRdb keeps only in-frame clones here, not all; method: immunoSEQ multiplex PCR. The sample has around 100,000 clones; about 90% are singletons. Material for sequencing was Tregs sorted from blood. The origin of the receptors is a human donor in good health.

The rearrangement uses TRBV12-2 and TRBJ2-1; the DNA was not compared with TRBD2, the D call given in the table. TRBV12-2 is given as a pseudogene. The CDR3 sequence is 18 residues long. CDR3 loop: CASRSTSGRDQFRYEQFF. CDR3 coding DNA: TGTGCAAGTCGCTCCACTAGCGGGAGGGATCAGTTTCGTTATGAGCAGTTCTTC.

The chain is built from TRBV2 and TRBJ2-7, with a tentative D call TRBD2 (5 bases). Looked up from germline, CDR1 is SNHLY and CDR2 is FYNNEI. The V gene lost 8 bases and the J gene lost 7 bases, with 21 bases spanning the gap. This CDR3 contains 14 residues. The CDR3: CASSSAPNSGEQYF. The CDR3 region has the DNA TGTGCCAGCTCCTCCGCCCCAAACTCGGGGGAGCAGTACTTC.

This rearrangement joins TRBV5-6 to TRBJ2-1; D is uncertain. The germline V gene has CDR1 SGHDT and CDR2 YYEEEE. This CDR3 contains 14 residues. With 1 base removed from V and 1 base from J, the gap between germline ends came to 6 bases. This CDR3 is CASSLRVSYNEQFF. The CDR3 nucleotides are TGTGCCAGCAGCTTGAGAGTGTCCTACAATGAGCAGTTCTTC.

The chain has TRBV5-6 and TRBJ2-5; possibly TRBD1 for D (6 bases). Per germline, CDR1 SGHDT and CDR2 YYEEEE. CDR3 size: 17 residues. Trimming left V 1 base short and J 5 bases short, with 21 bases between. The CDR3, as DNA: TGTGCCAGCAGCTTGTTCTGGCGGGTCAGGGGTTGGGAGACCCAGTACTTC. Its translation: CASSLFWRVRGWETQYF.

Only one count was recorded for this clone. This chain uses TRBV7-3 with TRBJ2-2, with no clear D. Trimming took 2 bases from V and 6 from J, leaving 13 bases between them. The CDR3 extends over 15 amino acids. Germline-derived CDR1 and CDR2 are SGHTA and FQGTGA. As DNA, the CDR3 is TGTGCCAGCAGCTTAGGGCCAAGGCGTCCCGGGGAGCTGTTTTTT. It specifies CASSLGPRRPGELFF.

This clone was seen only once. This chain connects TRBV11-2 to TRBJ2-5; TRBD2 matches 7 bases. Trimming took 5 bases from V and 5 from J; bases not matched to a gene: 5. Germline loops: CDR1 SGHAT, CDR2 FQNNGV. The CDR3 sequence is 13 residues long. This CDR3 reads CASSPGRAETQYF. The CDR3 coding sequence is TGTGCCAGCAGCCCAGGGAGGGCGGAGACCCAGTACTTC. Filled out from reference TRBV11-2 and TRBJ2-5, the complete variable domain reads EAGVAQSPRYKIIEKRQSVAFWCNPISGHATLYWYQQILGQGPKLLIQFQNNGVVDDSQLPKDRFSAERLKGVDSTLKIQPAKLEDSAVYLCASSPGRAETQYFGPGTRLLVL.

This chain uses TRBV19 with TRBJ1-1; D is ambiguous. The V gene's germline CDR1 is LNHDA and CDR2 SQIVND (reference sequence). The CDR3 extends over 15 amino acids. V shed 0 bases and J shed 11 bases, with 19 bases lying between them. The CDR3 reads CASSIDTTVRLRAFF. DNA of the CDR3: TGTGCCAGTAGTATAGACACGACCGTGCGGCTAAGGGCTTTCTTT.

This clone was detected once. The genes are TRBV30 and TRBJ2-7, with D possibly TRBD1 on 5 matching bases. Germline CDR1 GTSNPN, CDR2 SVGIG (reference sequence). CDR3 size: 12 residues. V lost 4 bases and J 6 bases, leaving 13 bases between the germline ends. CDR3 nucleotide sequence: TGTGCCTGGAATCTTCAGGGAATCGAGCAGTACTTC. This codes for CAWNLQGIEQYF.

Only one count was recorded for this clone. V is TRBV6-5 and J is TRBJ2-5, with D unclear. This CDR3 is 14 amino acids long. Germline V CDR1 and CDR2: MNHEY, SVGAGI. The V end was cut by 0 bases, the J end by 2 bases, with 7 bases between. CDR3 nucleotide sequence: TGTGCCAGCAGTTACTCCCAGTCTCAAGAGACCCAGTACTTC. It specifies CASSYSQSQETQYF.

V is TRBV14 and J is TRBJ1-1; unclear D gene. The length of the CDR3 is 18 residues. V was pared by 1 base and J by 3 bases, with 21 bases between. Germline CDR1 SGHDN, CDR2 FVKESK. The CDR3 DNA follows: TGTGCCAGCAGCCAAGTCTTGAGGGCGAAAAGGTGGGACACTGAAGCTTTCTTT. Protein: CASSQVLRAKRWDTEAFF.

V usage is TRBV10-2 and J usage is TRBJ2-4; TRBD2 aligns across 8 bases. The germline CDR1 and CDR2 sequences are WSHSY and SAAADI. After removal of 4 bases from V and 3 bases from J, the junction contained 8 bases not matched to a gene. The CDR3 is 16 amino acids. CDR3 bases: TGCGCCAGCAGTGTTTCATCCGGGACTAGCAAAAACATTCAGTACTTC. It specifies CASSVSSGTSKNIQYF.

CDR3 in DNA: TGTGCCAGCAGTAGTACAGGGGACTATGGCTACACCTTC. This sequence encodes CASSSTGDYGYTF. The V call is TRBV6-5, the J call TRBJ1-2, with TRBD1 identical over 7 bases. This CDR3 has 13 amino acids. Germline loops: CDR1 MNHEY, CDR2 SVGAGI. The V and J ends lost 5 bases and 3 bases, in that order; junction bases with no gene match: 3.

The chain uses TRBV6-1 and TRBJ2-1, with TRBD1 matching 8 bases. Germline V lookup: CDR1 MNHNS, CDR2 SASEGT. The V gene end was trimmed by 6 bases and the J gene end by 10 bases; junction bases not matched to a gene: 8. The CDR3 contains 13 residues. The CDR3 loop reads CASRWTGRHEQFF. CDR3 bases: TGTGCCAGCAGGTGGACAGGGCGACACGAGCAGTTCTTC.

The V call is TRBV10-2, the J call TRBJ2-7; tentatively, D is TRBD1 (6 bases). V shed 0 bases and J shed 3 bases, with 9 bases lying between them. CDR1 WSHSY and CDR2 SAAADI come from the germline V gene. This CDR3 contains 14 residues. The DNA of the CDR3 is TGCGCCAGCAGTGAGTCGAACAGGGTCTACGAGCAGTACTTC. Translation: CASSESNRVYEQYF.

The rearrangement uses TRBV20-1 and TRBJ2-7, with D perhaps matching TRBD2 (5 bases). This CDR3 contains 11 residues. The germline CDR1 and CDR2 sequences are DFQATT and SNEGSKA (reference sequence). V gave up 6 bases and J gave up 7 bases, with 13 bases separating them. CDR3 sequence reads: CSAAGQTEQYF. The DNA for the CDR3 is TGCAGTGCGGCGGGCCAAACGGAGCAGTACTTC.

The chain couples TRBV5-1 to TRBJ2-5, with 9 bases identical to TRBD2. Looked up from germline, CDR1 is SGHRS and CDR2 is YFSETQ. This CDR3 spans 18 amino acids. J was trimmed by 4 bases and V by 0 bases; bases with no gene match: 13. CDR3 loop: CASSLALAGRVWGETQYF. The CDR3 nucleotides are TGCGCCAGCAGCTTGGCCCTAGCGGGACGGGTTTGGGGAGAGACCCAGTACTTC.

The gene calls are TRBV6-1 and TRBJ1-4, with D possibly being TRBD1 (6 bases). Germline values: CDR1 MNHNS, CDR2 SASEGT. The CDR3 runs 15 residues. V was cut by 4 bases and J by 4 bases, with 13 bases left in between. The CDR3 nucleotides read TGTGCCAGCAGTGTTACAGGGTTAGTTAATGAAAAACTGTTTTTT. This codes for CASSVTGLVNEKLFF.

The V and J genes are TRBV27 and TRBJ2-3, with D tentatively TRBD2 (6 bases). Trimming left V 3 bases short and J 6 bases short, with 13 bases between. The CDR3 extends over 14 amino acids. Germline CDR1 and CDR2: MNHEY and SMNVEV (reference sequence). The CDR3 loop is CASSLRDLADTQYF. CDR3 coding DNA: TGTGCCAGCAGTTTGCGGGACTTAGCCGATACGCAGTATTTT.

The V and J genes are TRBV6-5 and TRBJ2-3, with D unclear. V lost 11 bases, J lost 0 bases, and 18 bases lay in between. This CDR3 is 15 amino acids long. The germline V gene has CDR1 MNHEY and CDR2 SVGAGI. The DNA of the CDR3 is TGTGCCCCCCCGCGTGCGATCTCTAGCACAGATACGCAGTATTTT. This gives the protein CAPPRAISSTDTQYF.

The genes are TRBV5-1 and TRBJ2-7; TRBD1 aligns across 10 bases. The germline V gene encodes CDR1 SGHRS and CDR2 YFSETQ. This CDR3 is 15 amino acids long. The ends lost 3 bases at V and 2 bases at J; junction bases unmatched: 5. CDR3 nucleotides: TGCGCCAGCAGCTCCCAAGGACAGGGGGCCTACGAGCAGTACTTC. Its protein product is CASSSQGQGAYEQYF.

The V gene is TRBV19, the J gene TRBJ1-1, with no clear D. The CDR3 spans 13 residues. Trimming took 2 bases from V and 2 from J, leaving 6 bases between them. Germline V gene sequence: CDR1 LNHDA, CDR2 SQIVND (reference sequence). CDR3 loop: CASSIYDNTEAFF. CDR3 nucleotides: TGTGCCAGTAGTATATACGACAACACTGAAGCTTTCTTT.

This chain uses TRBV27 with TRBJ1-4; maybe TRBD1 (6 bases). Germline loops: CDR1 MNHEY, CDR2 SMNVEV (reference sequence). CDR3 length equals 16 residues. V lost 6 bases and J lost 8, with 22 bases in between. The CDR3: CASSREGGGGTEKLFF. The CDR3, as DNA: TGTGCCAGCAGCCGGGAGGGGGGAGGAGGTACCGAAAAACTGTTTTTT.

In its sample, this clone was seen once. V and J are TRBV6-5 and TRBJ2-1, with 7 positions matching TRBD1. Germline trimming cut 2 bases from V and 0 bases from J; bases unmatched to any gene: 4. Germline V gives CDR1 MNHEY, CDR2 SVGAGI. There are 16 residues in the CDR3. CDR3 DNA: TGTGCCAGCAGTTACCCGGGACAGAGCTCCTACAATGAGCAGTTCTTC. It yields the protein CASSYPGQSSYNEQFF.

J is TRBJ1-1 and V is TRBV6-1; no reliable D call. This CDR3 has 14 amino acids. The ends were cut back, 3 bases at V and 0 bases at J, with 8 bases in the middle. In germline, CDR1 is MNHNS, CDR2 SASEGT. The CDR3 region has the DNA TGTGCCAGCAGTGAGGTTCGAATGAACACTGAAGCTTTCTTT. Protein product: CASSEVRMNTEAFF.

The rearrangement links TRBV6-5 to TRBJ1-1; no definite D call. The CDR3 runs 15 residues. Germline-derived CDR1 and CDR2 are MNHEY and SVGAGI. V was pared by 2 bases and J by 0 bases, with 10 bases between. DNA of the CDR3: TGTGCCAGCAGTTACGATATGGTGATGAACACTGAAGCTTTCTTT. Its translation is CASSYDMVMNTEAFF.

The J gene is TRBJ1-4, the V gene TRBV5-1, with 8 bases aligning to TRBD1. Losses at the gene ends were 4 bases for V and 6 bases for J; bases not matched to a gene: 8. This CDR3 is 15 amino acids long. Germline-derived CDR1 and CDR2 are SGHRS and YFSETQ. The CDR3 here is CASSVDRVLDEKLFF. CDR3 DNA sequence: TGCGCCAGCAGCGTGGACAGGGTATTGGATGAAAAACTGTTTTTT.